This T cell receptor (beta chain) was observed in a study of human thymus T cells (dated by TCRdb to 2018 to 2020). Regarding the complete study: The study characterized TCR alpha and beta repertoires from roughly eight infant thymus samples and four related peripheral blood samples. Donor ages ranged from roughly 7 to 244 days, and the cohort comprised over 5 male and two female infants.

About this clone: This receptor's antigen is unknown. The input lacks base qualities; no much larger clone sits a single base away.

Immunologically healthy infants undergoing open corrective cardiac surgery for congenital heart defects in Finland were used as donors. During surgery, a small about 0.45-1 mL aliquot of peripheral blood was collected from four of the eight donors. Instead of starting from a fixed cell number, genomic DNA extraction from blood samples used all available leukocytes. ACK lysis buffer was used to clear erythrocytes from the blood, and the leukocytes were then kept as pellets at -70 degrees C. Genomic DNA was extracted from frozen cell pellets with a QIAsymphony instrument. The immunoSEQ multiplex PCR assay was used to amplify the TCRB and TCRAD loci from a standardized amount of quality-controlled genomic DNA. The amplicons covered the V(D)J region and were long enough to include the CDR3 and to identify the V and J genes. Through the commercial immunoSEQ service, the amplicons were sequenced on an Illumina platform. On the authors' methods: Corrections for primer bias and sequencing errors followed previously described methods, while TCRAD and TCRB definitions were based on the IMGT database. The repertoires were analysed using immunoSEQ Analyzer 3.0 and VDJTools for basic statistics, V/J segment usage, diversity estimates, rarefaction and pairwise overlap. To estimate diversity, the Chao1, ChaoE, Efron-Thisted, Shannon and inverse Simpson indices were applied, and diversity was also estimated on datasets down-sampled to the smallest sample. Repertoire overlap was assessed by strict matching of CDR3 nucleotide sequence, V gene and J gene, and clustering was done by Jaccard-based multidimensional scaling. The source is immuneACCESS, and TCRdb retained only in-frame sequences with V and J called. Part of the clones is not carried over; for the studies checked, unresolved V genes explain less than half of this, and the remainder is unexplained. V and J calls and clone size are given by that table; D and trimming were obtained from the DNA. The sample contains over 35,000 clones, 94% of them found a single time. In total, the top ten clones hold roughly 0.13% of the sample.

General study outcomes and caveats: Biased V and J gene segment usage appeared to be present in both thymic and peripheral blood repertoires. On average, roughly 800,000 unique TCRB clonotypes were obtained from thymus samples, compared with about 84,000 from blood samples.

This sequence was found in a boy younger than two with a congenital heart defect but otherwise immunologically healthy. Sample: blood.

The CDR3 reads CASSLWQGAGETQYF. DNA sequence: TGTGCCAGCAGTTTATGGCAGGGGGCGGGGGAGACCCAGTACTTC. The sequence links TRBV28 to TRBJ2-5, with 8 junctional bases fitting TRBD1. Here V drops 0 bases and J drops 5 bases, and the junction holds 5 bases not matched to any gene. The germline V gene supplies CDR1 MDHEN and CDR2 SYDVKM. Measured from the cysteine to the phenylalanine, the CDR3 is 15 residues long. Just CDR3 DNA is preserved here, 45 bases in frame from base 1.